Listed here are 14 T cell receptor beta chains from one sample, sequenced in a study of blood T cells in healthy people across ages. Alongside a J-beta primer mix, a sample-barcoded 5' primer served in a second PCR lasting roughly 7 to 11 cycles. TCRdb recomputed calls from the 5' RACE reads with MiXCR, one row per CDR3 protein. The sample shows around 580,000 distinct CDR3 sequences, 45% to 55% of them seen only once. The material sequenced was blood. These receptors originate from an older man in good health.

The sample holds a few counts of this clonotype. The chain combines TRBV15 with TRBJ1-5; 8 bases agree with TRBD1. From germline, CDR1 is LNHNV and CDR2 YYDKDF (reference sequence). With V trimmed by 11 bases and J by 1 base, 4 bases remained unmatched. The CDR3 consists of 13 residues. The CDR3 loop reads CASQGASNQPQHF. The CDR3 nucleotides are TGTGCCTCCCAGGGGGCGAGCAATCAGCCCCAGCATTTT.

Remarks on this clonotype: An end of the junction does not agree with germline; a read error may underlie this. This chain connects TRBV6-5 to TRBJ2-2, with 10 nucleotides matching TRBD1. CDR3 size: 14 residues. Looked up from germline, CDR1 is MNHEY and CDR2 is SVGAGI. The DNA of the CDR3 is TGTGCCCGCAGCGGACAGGGGGGGACCGGGGAGCTGTTTTTT. The encoded protein is CARSGQGGTGELFF.

This chain links TRBV4-3 with TRBJ2-3; TRBD2 might be the D (5 bases). The CDR3 runs to 17 residues. Germline V gene sequence: CDR1 LGHNA, CDR2 YSLEER. Trimming took off 0 bases at V and 5 bases at J, with 18 bases between the two ends. CDR3 nucleotide sequence: TGCGCCAGCAGCCAAGATCGCATAGCGACGGTCGGAGATACGCAGTATTTT. Encoded protein: CASSQDRIATVGDTQYF.

The chain carries TRBV15 and TRBJ2-6; a possible D gene is TRBD2 (5 bases). The CDR3 is 16 residues long. The V gene lost 3 bases and the J gene lost 0 bases, with 9 bases spanning the gap. Germline-derived CDR1 and CDR2 are LNHNV and YYDKDF (reference sequence). CDR3 DNA: TGTGCCACCAGCAGTGCGGGTCTCTCTGGGGCCAACGTCCTGACTTTC. Encoded protein: CATSSAGLSGANVLTF.

This clonotype came up a few times. The chain employs TRBV12-3 or TRBV12-4 and TRBJ2-5; tentative D call: TRBD2 (6 bases). Trimming removed 2 bases from V and 5 bases from J, with 12 bases in between. CDR3 length: 14 amino acids. The CDR3 DNA reads TGTGCCAGCAGTTTACACGGGAGTATTGAGACCCAGTACTTC. It codes for CASSLHGSIETQYF.

The chain is built from TRBV3-1 and TRBJ1-6; 10 nucleotides line up with TRBD1. The CDR3 is 15 amino acids. Germline CDR1 and CDR2: LGHDT and YNNKEL (reference sequence). The J segment lost 12 bases and the V segment lost 2 bases, leaving 7 bases of the junction unmatched. The CDR3 spells CASSQTGTGEIPLHF. The CDR3 DNA reads TGTGCCAGCAGCCAAACCGGGACAGGGGAAATACCCCTCCACTTT. Full variable domain (missing parts from reference TRBV3-1 and TRBJ1-6): DTAVSQTPKYLVTQMGNDKSIKCEQNLGHDTMYWYKQDSKKFLKIMFSYNNKELIINETVPNRFSPKSPDKAHLNLHINSLELGDSAVYFCASSQTGTGEIPLHFGNGTRLTVT.

For the CDR3, the DNA is TGTGCCAGCAGCTTGGGGTACACCTACAATGAGCAGTTCTTC. Translated, it gives CASSLGYTYNEQFF. The V call is TRBV7-2, the J call TRBJ2-1; no definite D call. Trimming left V 3 bases short and J 2 bases short, with 8 bases between. The CDR3 consists of 14 residues. From germline, CDR1 is SGHTA and CDR2 FQGNSA.

This clonotype was seen ten or more times. The chain combines TRBV6-6 with TRBJ2-2, with a weak D call TRBD2 (5 bases). The CDR3 has 12 amino acids. V lost 7 bases and J lost 7, with 10 bases in between. Germline V gives CDR1 MNHNY, CDR2 SVGAGI (reference sequence). The CDR3 is CASTREIGELFF. Written as DNA, the CDR3 is TGTGCCAGCACCCGGGAAATCGGGGAGCTGTTTTTT.

The rearrangement uses TRBV4-2 and TRBJ1-5; no definite D call. CDR3 length equals 15 residues. CDR1 LGHNA and CDR2 YNFKEQ come from the germline V gene. V was cut by 0 bases and J by 9 bases, with 15 bases left in between. The CDR3 sequence: CASSQDGLAQTPQHF. The CDR3 DNA reads as TGTGCCAGCAGCCAAGATGGGCTGGCGCAGACGCCCCAGCATTTT.

The chain has TRBV5-1 and TRBJ2-1, with D tentatively TRBD1 (6 bases). This CDR3 has 16 residues. Trimming took 0 bases from V and 3 from J, leaving 13 bases between them. Germline loops: CDR1 SGHRS, CDR2 YFSETQ. DNA of the CDR3: TGCGCCAGCAGCTTGGGGCTGGGGGCGGACTACAATGAGCAGTTCTTC. Its translation: CASSLGLGADYNEQFF.

The J gene is TRBJ1-1, the V gene TRBV4-1; possible D gene TRBD1, 6 bases. Germline CDR1 MGHRA, CDR2 YSYEKL. Trimming left V 1 base short and J 1 base short, with 13 bases between. The length of the CDR3 is 16 residues. The DNA for the CDR3 is TGCGCCAGCAGCCAAGTGGACAGTCTCCCGAACACTGAAGCTTTCTTT. It specifies CASSQVDSLPNTEAFF.

The rearrangement joins TRBV6-2 or TRBV6-3 to TRBJ1-5; no clear D gene. This CDR3 is built from 15 residues. Germline CDR1 MNHEY, CDR2 SVGEGT. Deletions cut 7 bases from V and 0 bases from J, with 13 bases between. The CDR3 sequence is CASTRNINSNQPQHF. The DNA for the CDR3 is TGTGCCAGCACCAGGAATATTAATAGCAATCAGCCCCAGCATTTT.

This clonotype has only a few counts. The chain uses TRBV20-1 and TRBJ2-1, with D perhaps being TRBD1 or TRBD2 (6 bases each). The CDR3 covers 14 residues. V gave up 6 bases and J gave up 8 bases, with 20 bases separating them. Germline V gene sequence: CDR1 DFQATT, CDR2 SNEGSKA (reference sequence). The CDR3 DNA follows: TGCAGTGCCCCACAAGAAAGGGGGGTAGATGAGCAGTTCTTC. Translation: CSAPQERGVDEQFF.

This sequence joins TRBV12-5 and TRBJ1-1; perhaps TRBD1 as D (5 bases). Germline CDR1 and CDR2: LGHNT and FRNRAP. The germline V and J ends were trimmed by 2 bases and 1 base, with 11 bases remaining between them. The CDR3 is 15 amino acids. CDR3 residues: CASGLSGAGNTEAFF. CDR3 DNA: TGTGCTAGTGGTTTGAGTGGGGCAGGGAACACTGAAGCTTTCTTT.